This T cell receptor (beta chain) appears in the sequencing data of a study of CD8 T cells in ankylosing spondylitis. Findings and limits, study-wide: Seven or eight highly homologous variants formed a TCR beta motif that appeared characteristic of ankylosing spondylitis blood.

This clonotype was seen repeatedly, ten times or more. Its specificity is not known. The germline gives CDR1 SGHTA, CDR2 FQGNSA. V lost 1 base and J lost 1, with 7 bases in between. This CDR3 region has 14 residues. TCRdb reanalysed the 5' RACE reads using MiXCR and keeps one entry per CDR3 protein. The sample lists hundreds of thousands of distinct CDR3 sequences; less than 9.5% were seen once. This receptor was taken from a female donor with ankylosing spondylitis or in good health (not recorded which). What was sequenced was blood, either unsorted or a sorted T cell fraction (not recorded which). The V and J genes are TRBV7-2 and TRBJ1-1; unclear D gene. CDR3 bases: TGTGCCAGCAGCTTAGACCACAGGAACACTGAAGCTTTCTTT. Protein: CASSLDHRNTEAFF.